This TCR beta chain was observed in a study of cytomegalovirus exposure and HLA in healthy donors. In the PCR, 60 Vbeta and 13 Jbeta primers were used. Assay used: immunoSEQ multiplex PCR; TCRdb lists only in-frame clones, some missing. This table lists 120,000 to 150,000 clones. This CDR3 region has 12 residues. CDR1 and CDR2 from the germline V gene are LNHDA and SQIVND (reference sequence). The germline V and J ends were trimmed by 2 bases and 7 bases, with 6 bases remaining between them. This clonotype was sampled from a woman younger than 30 in good health and CMV-seronegative. What was sequenced was PBMCs. This chain uses TRBV19 with TRBJ2-1, with D perhaps matching TRBD2 (5 bases). The CDR3 DNA is TGTGCCAGTAGTATACTAGCTAATGAGCAGTTCTTC. It translates to CASSILANEQFF.